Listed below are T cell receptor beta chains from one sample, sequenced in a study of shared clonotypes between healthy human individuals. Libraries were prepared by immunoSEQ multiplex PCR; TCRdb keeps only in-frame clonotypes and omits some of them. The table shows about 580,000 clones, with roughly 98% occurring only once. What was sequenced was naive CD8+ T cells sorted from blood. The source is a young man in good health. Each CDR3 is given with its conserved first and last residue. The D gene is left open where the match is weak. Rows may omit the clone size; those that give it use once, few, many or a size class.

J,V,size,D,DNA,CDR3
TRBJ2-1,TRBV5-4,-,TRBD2,TGTGCCAGCAGTTCACTAGCGGGGGGAGACAATGAGCAGTTCTTC,CASSSLAGGDNEQFF
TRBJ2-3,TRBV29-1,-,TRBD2,TGCAGCGTTGACGGGCTAGGGGAGGGCCTATTGACAGATACGCAGTATTTT,CSVDGLGEGLLTDTQYF
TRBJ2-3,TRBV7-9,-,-,TGTGCCACCGGTCGGTCGGGAGAAGGAACAGATACGCAGTATTTT,CATGRSGEGTDTQYF
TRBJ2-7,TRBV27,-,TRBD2,TGTGCCAGCAGTTCAAGTCCCGCGGGGGGCTACGAGCAGTACTTC,CASSSSPAGGYEQYF
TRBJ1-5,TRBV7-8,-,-,TGTGCCAGCAGCTTAGTTCCGTTAGGGGAATATGAACCCCAGCATTTT,CASSLVPLGEYEPQHF
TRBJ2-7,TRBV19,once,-,TGTGCCAGTAGTATATGGGGCTACGAGCAGTACTTC,CASSIWGYEQYF
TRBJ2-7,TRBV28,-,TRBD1,TGTGCCAGCAGAAGACAGGGGGAACTTTGGAGGGAGCAGTACTTC,CASRRQGELWREQYF
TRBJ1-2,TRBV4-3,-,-,TGCGCCAGCAGCCAATCTTCAGGGGCCGACTATGGCTACACCTTC,CASSQSSGADYGYTF
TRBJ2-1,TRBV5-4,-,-,TGTGCCAGCAGCTTGTCGGGGCGGGGCTACAATGAGCAGTTCTTC,CASSLSGRGYNEQFF
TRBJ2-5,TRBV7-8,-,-,TGTGCCAGCAGCTTAGCGCGGAGGCTAAGACAAGAGACCCAGTACTTC,CASSLARRLRQETQYF
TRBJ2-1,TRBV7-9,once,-,TGTGCCAGCAGCCCACCGGGCCTCCGCTCCTACAATGAGCAGTTCTTC,CASSPPGLRSYNEQFF
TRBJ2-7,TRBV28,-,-,TGTGCCAGCATGAGCGCCCCCTACGAGCAGTACTTC,CASMSAPYEQYF
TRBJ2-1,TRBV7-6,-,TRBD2,TGTGCCAGCAGCCCGCGGACTAGCGGGTACAATGAGCAGTTCTTC,CASSPRTSGYNEQFF
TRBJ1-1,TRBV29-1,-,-,TGCAGCGTTGAAGGGGTAGGTCGTGTGAACACTGAAGCTTTCTTT,CSVEGVGRVNTEAFF
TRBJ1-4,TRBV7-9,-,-,TGTGCCAGCAGCCGCCGTGGAGATGAAAAACTGTTTTTT,CASSRRGDEKLFF
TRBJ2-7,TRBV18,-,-,TGTGCCAGCTCACCACCTGACCTCTACGAGCAGTACTTC,CASSPPDLYEQYF
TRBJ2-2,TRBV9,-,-,TGTGCCAGCAGCGAGGGCAGGTACACCGGGGAGCTGTTTTTT,CASSEGRYTGELFF
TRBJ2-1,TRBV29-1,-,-,TGCAGCGTTGACGGCCCGGGGGTCTACAATGAGCAGTTCTTC,CSVDGPGVYNEQFF
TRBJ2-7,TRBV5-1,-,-,TGCGCCAGCAGCTTGGGGACATTGAGCTCCTACGAGCAGTACTTC,CASSLGTLSSYEQYF
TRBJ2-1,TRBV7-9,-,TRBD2,TGTGCCAGCAGCCTTAGCGGGAGCTCCTACAATGAGCAGTTCTTC,CASSLSGSSYNEQFF
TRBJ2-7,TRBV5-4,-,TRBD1,TGTGCCAGCAGCTTACGACAGGGAAACGAGCAGTACTTC,CASSLRQGNEQYF
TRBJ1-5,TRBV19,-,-,TGTGCCAGTAACGGTCCGCACGGAGGGATAGTCAATCAGCCCCAGCATTTT,CASNGPHGGIVNQPQHF
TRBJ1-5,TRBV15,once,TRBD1,TGTGCCACCAGCACCACACCCACAGGGGCTGGTCAGCCCCAGCATTTT,CATSTTPTGAGQPQHF
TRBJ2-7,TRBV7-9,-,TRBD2,TGTGCCAGCAGCACTGGCGGGAGAAGCTACGAGCAGTACTTC,CASSTGGRSYEQYF
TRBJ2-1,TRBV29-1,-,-,TGCAGCGTTGAAGAATACCAGGGGAACAATGAGCAGTTCTTC,CSVEEYQGNNEQFF
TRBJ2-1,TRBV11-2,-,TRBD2,TGTGCCAGCAGCCCGGGGGGGAATGAGCAGTTCTTC,CASSPGGNEQFF
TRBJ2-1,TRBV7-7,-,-,TGTGCCAGCAGCTCTTATGGGAATGAGCAGTTCTTC,CASSSYGNEQFF
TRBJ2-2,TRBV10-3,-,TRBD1,TGTGCCATCAGTGGCCCGGGACAGGGGAACACCGGGGAGCTGTTTTTT,CAISGPGQGNTGELFF
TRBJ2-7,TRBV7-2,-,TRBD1,TGTGCCAGCAGCTTAGCACAGGGGGCGTATCGGGAGCAGTACTTC,CASSLAQGAYREQYF